This T cell receptor (beta chain) emerged from a study of tumour-infiltrating T cells in Burkitt lymphoma (TCRdb year 2020). Notes on the research overall: When TCR repertoire data were correlated with clinical outcome, productive clonality turned out to predict both overall and progression-free survival, independent of established prognosticators, age at diagnosis among them.

Measured from the cysteine to the phenylalanine, the CDR3 is 16 residues long. Only the CDR3 portion is preserved as DNA: 48 bases, with reading frame beginning at the first base. V is pared back by 0 bases and J by 2 bases, with 14 bases lying between the germline termini. Based on the germline V gene, the CDR1 and CDR2 sequences are SGDLS and YYNGEE. Receptor amplification or capture employed the immunoSEQ multiplex PCR assay. The clones in this table, taken by TCRdb from immuneACCESS, are in-frame only. Not every clone is retained; where verified, under half of the shortfall comes from an unresolved V gene, and the cause of the rest is unknown. Across this sample there are 14,000 or so clones, with about 30% seen only once. The ten top clones hold 6.2% of the sample. In regard to this clone: No antigen is known for it. No qualities accompany the bases; no much larger clone lies one base away.

The chain is assembled from TRBV9 and TRBJ1-1, with the D gene too uncertain to name. This TCR derives from a human donor with diffuse large B-cell lymphoma. Sequencing input: tumor tissue. This receptor carries the CDR3 CASSVEASGVNTEAFF. Read as DNA, the sequence is TGTGCCAGCAGCGTAGAAGCCAGTGGGGTCAACACTGAAGCTTTCTTT.